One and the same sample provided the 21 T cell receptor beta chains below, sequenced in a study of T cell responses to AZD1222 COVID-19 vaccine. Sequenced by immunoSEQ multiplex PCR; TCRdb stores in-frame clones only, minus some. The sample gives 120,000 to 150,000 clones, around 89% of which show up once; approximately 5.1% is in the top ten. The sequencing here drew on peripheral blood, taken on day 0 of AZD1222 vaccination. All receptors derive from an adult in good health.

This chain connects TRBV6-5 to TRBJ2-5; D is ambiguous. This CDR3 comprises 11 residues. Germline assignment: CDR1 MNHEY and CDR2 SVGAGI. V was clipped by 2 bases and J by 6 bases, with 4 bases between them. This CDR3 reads CASSYGQTQYF. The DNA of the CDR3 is TGTGCCAGCAGTTACGGGCAGACCCAGTACTTC.

CDR3 amino acids: CASSLHDSSGANVLTF. In DNA form, the CDR3 reads TGCGCCAGCAGCCTTCACGACAGTTCTGGGGCCAACGTCCTGACTTTC. The chain uses TRBV4-1 and TRBJ2-6; tentative D call: TRBD1 (5 bases). CDR1 is MGHRA and CDR2 is YSYEKL in the germline V gene. Trimming pared 4 bases from V and 1 base from J, leaving 11 bases between. The CDR3 is 16 residues long.

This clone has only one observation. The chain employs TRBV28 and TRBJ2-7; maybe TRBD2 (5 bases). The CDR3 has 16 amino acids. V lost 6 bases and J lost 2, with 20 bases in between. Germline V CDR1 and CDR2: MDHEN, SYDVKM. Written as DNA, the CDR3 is TGTGCCAGCAGCACTCCCTTCCACGGGGAAACCTACGAGCAGTACTTC. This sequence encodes CASSTPFHGETYEQYF.

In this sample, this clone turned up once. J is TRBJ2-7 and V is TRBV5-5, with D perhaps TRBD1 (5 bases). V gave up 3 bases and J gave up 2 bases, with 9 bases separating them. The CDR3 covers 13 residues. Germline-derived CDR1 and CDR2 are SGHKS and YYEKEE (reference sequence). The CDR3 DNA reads TGTGCCAGCAGCTACGACAGAGCCTACGAGCAGTACTTC. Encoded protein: CASSYDRAYEQYF.

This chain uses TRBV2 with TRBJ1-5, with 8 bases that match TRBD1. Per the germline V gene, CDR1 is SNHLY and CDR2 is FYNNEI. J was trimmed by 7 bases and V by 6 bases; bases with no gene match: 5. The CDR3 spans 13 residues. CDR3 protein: CASSDRGGQPQHF. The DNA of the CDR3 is TGTGCCAGCAGCGACAGGGGCGGACAGCCCCAGCATTTT.

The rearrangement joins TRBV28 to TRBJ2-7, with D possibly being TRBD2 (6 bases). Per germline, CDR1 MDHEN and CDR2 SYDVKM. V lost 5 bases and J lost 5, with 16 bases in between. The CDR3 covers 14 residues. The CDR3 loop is CASSRGLPAHEQYF. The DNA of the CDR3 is TGTGCCAGCAGTCGGGGACTCCCGGCCCACGAGCAGTACTTC. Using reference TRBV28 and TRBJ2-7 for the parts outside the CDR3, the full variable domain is DVKVTQSSRYLVKRTGEKVFLECVQDMDHENMFWYRQDPGLGLRLIYFSYDVKMKEKGDIPEGYSVSREKKERFSLILESASTNQTSMYLCASSRGLPAHEQYFGPGTRLTVT.

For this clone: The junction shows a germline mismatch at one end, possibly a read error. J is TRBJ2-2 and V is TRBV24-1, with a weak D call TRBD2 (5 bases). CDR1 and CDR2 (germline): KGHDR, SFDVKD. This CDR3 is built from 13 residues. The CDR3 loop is CATNGVNSGELFF. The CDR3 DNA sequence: TGTGCCACCAACGGGGTGAACAGCGGGGAGCTGTTTTTT.

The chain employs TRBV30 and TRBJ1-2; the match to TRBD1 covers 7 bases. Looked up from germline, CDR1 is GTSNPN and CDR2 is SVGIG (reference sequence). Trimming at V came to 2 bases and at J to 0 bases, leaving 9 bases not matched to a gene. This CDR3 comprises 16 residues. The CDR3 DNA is TGTGCCTGGAGTTCTACCTCAGGGGGTCCTAACTATGGCTACACCTTC. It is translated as CAWSSTSGGPNYGYTF.

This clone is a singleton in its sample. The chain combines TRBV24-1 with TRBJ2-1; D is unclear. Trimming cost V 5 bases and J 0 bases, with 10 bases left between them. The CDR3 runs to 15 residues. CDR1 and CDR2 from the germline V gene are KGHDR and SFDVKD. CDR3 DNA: TGTGCCACCAGTGTAGGCGGTAGCTCCTACAATGAGCAGTTCTTC. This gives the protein CATSVGGSSYNEQFF.

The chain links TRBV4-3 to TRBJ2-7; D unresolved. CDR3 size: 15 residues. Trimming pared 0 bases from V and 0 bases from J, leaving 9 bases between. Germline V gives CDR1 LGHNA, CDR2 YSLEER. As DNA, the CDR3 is TGCGCCAGCAGCCAAGATGCCGGCAGCTCCTACGAGCAGTACTTC. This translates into CASSQDAGSSYEQYF.

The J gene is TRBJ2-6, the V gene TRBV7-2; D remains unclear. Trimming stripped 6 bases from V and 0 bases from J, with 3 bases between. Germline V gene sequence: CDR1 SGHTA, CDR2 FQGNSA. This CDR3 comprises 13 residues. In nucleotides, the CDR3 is TGTGCCAGCAGGAGCTCTGGGGCCAACGTCCTGACTTTC. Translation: CASRSSGANVLTF.

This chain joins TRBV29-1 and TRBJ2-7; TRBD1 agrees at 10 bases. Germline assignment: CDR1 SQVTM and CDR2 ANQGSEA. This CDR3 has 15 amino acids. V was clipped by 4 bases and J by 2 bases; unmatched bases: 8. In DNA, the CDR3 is TGCAGCGTTGTCCTGACAGGGGGCGTAACCTACGAGCAGTACTTC. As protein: CSVVLTGGVTYEQYF.

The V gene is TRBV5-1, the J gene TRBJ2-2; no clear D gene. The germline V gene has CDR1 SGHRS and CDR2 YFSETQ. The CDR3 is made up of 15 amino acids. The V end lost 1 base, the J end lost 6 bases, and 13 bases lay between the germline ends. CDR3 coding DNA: TGCGCCAGCAGCTTGTTAGGGTACCGAGCCGGGGAGCTGTTTTTT. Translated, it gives CASSLLGYRAGELFF.

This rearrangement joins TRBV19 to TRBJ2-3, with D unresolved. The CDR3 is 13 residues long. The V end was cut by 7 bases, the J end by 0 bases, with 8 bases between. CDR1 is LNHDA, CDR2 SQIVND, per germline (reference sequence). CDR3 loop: CASKKRSTDTQYF. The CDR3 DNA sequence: TGTGCCAGTAAGAAACGGAGCACAGATACGCAGTATTTT.

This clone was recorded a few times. CDR3 nucleotides: TGTGCCACCAGTGAGGGTATTAGCGGGAGCTATGAGCAGTTCTTC. This gives the protein CATSEGISGSYEQFF. The V and J genes are TRBV24-1 and TRBJ2-1, with 9 nucleotides matching TRBD2. J was trimmed by 8 bases and V by 4 bases; bases with no gene match: 8. The CDR3 length is 15 residues. Germline CDR1 and CDR2: KGHDR and SFDVKD.

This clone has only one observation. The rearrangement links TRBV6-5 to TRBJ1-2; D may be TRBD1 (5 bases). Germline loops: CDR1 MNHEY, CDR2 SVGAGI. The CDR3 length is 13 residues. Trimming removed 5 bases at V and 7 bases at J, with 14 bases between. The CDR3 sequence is CASSLPSGLGYTF. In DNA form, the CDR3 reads TGTGCCAGCAGTCTCCCGTCGGGGCTTGGCTACACCTTC.

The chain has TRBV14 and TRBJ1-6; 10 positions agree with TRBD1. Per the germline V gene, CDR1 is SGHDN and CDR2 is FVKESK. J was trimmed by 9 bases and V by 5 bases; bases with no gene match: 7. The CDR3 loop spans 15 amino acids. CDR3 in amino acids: CASSERQGAFSPLHF. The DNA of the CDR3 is TGTGCCAGCAGCGAAAGACAGGGGGCTTTTTCACCCCTCCACTTT.

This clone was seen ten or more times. The chain's CDR3 is CASSLSPGGVVEQYF. Written as DNA, the CDR3 is TGTGCCAGTTCTCTTTCTCCAGGGGGAGTGGTCGAGCAGTACTTC. This chain uses TRBV19 with TRBJ2-7; 7 nucleotides line up with TRBD1. J gave up 6 bases and V 8 bases, and 16 bases lay outside the gene matches. This CDR3 has 15 residues. Germline lookup yields CDR1 LNHDA and CDR2 SQIVND (reference sequence).

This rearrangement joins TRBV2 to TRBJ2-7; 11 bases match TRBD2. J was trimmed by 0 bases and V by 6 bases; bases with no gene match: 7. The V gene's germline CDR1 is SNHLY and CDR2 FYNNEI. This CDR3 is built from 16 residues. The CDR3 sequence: CASRANLAGGSYEQYF. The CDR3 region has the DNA TGTGCCAGCAGGGCCAACCTAGCGGGGGGCTCCTACGAGCAGTACTTC.

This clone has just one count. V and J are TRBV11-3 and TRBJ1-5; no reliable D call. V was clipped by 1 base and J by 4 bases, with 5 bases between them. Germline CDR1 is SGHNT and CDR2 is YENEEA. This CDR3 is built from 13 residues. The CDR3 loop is CASSLGVNQPQHF. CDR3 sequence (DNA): TGTGCCAGCAGCTTAGGGGTAAATCAGCCCCAGCATTTT.

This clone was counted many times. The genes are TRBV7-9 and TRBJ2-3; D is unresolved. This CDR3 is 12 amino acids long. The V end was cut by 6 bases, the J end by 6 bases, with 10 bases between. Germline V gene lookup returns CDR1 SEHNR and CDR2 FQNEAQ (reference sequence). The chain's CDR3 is CASRTTPDTQYF. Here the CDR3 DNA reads TGTGCCAGCAGGACAACACCCGATACGCAGTATTTT.